The 26 T cell receptor beta chains reported below all come from one sample, sequenced in a study of blood T cell repertoires in COVID-19. Data came from immunoSEQ multiplex PCR; TCRdb stores just in-frame clones and leaves some out. Of 150,000 or so clones listed, roughly 80% were seen once; the top ten hold 14%. The specimen sequenced was peripheral blood. The receptors were sampled from a man between 18 and 29 years old with active or convalescent COVID-19.

The CDR3 protein is CASSPQATNEKLFF. CDR3 DNA sequence: TGTGCCAGCAGCCCACAGGCAACTAATGAAAAACTGTTTTTT. The chain combines TRBV7-9 with TRBJ1-4; D is perhaps TRBD1 (5 bases). V lost 5 bases to trimming and J lost 0 bases, with 7 bases between them. Germline CDR1 reads SEHNR; CDR2 reads FQNEAQ (reference sequence). The CDR3 has 14 residues.

The chain uses TRBV5-6 and TRBJ2-1; 8 positions agree with TRBD2. J was trimmed by 7 bases and V by 3 bases; bases with no gene match: 12. CDR1 is SGHDT, CDR2 YYEEEE, per germline. CDR3 size: 16 residues. The CDR3, as DNA: TGTGCCAGCAGCTCCCACACCCGGGGGGGCAGGAATGAGCAGTTCTTC. Its protein is CASSSHTRGGRNEQFF.

The rearrangement uses TRBV4-2 and TRBJ2-4; 7 bases agree with TRBD2. Per the germline V gene, CDR1 is LGHNA and CDR2 is YNFKEQ. J gave up 4 bases and V 0 bases, and 3 bases lay outside the gene matches. The CDR3 consists of 15 residues. The CDR3 reads CASSQDAAGKNIQYF. The CDR3 DNA reads TGTGCCAGCAGCCAAGATGCAGCGGGAAAAAACATTCAGTACTTC.

This clone has a count of ten or more. The chain couples TRBV6-1 to TRBJ2-2; D might be TRBD1 (5 bases). The V end was cut by 1 base, the J end by 5 bases, with 11 bases between. Germline CDR1 reads MNHNS; CDR2 reads SASEGT. The CDR3 covers 15 residues. CDR3 loop: CASSEGQGFTGELFF. CDR3 DNA sequence: TGTGCCAGCAGTGAAGGCCAGGGATTTACCGGGGAGCTGTTTTTT.

In its sample, this clone was seen a few times. The gene calls are TRBV30 and TRBJ1-3; the match to TRBD1 covers 8 bases. Trimming took 3 bases from V and 1 from J; bases not matched to a gene: 2. This CDR3 is 14 amino acids long. In germline, CDR1 is GTSNPN, CDR2 SVGIG (reference sequence). For the CDR3, the DNA is TGTGCCTGGAGGAGGGACAGGTCTGGAAACACCATATATTTT. Amino acids: CAWRRDRSGNTIYF.

V and J are TRBV9 and TRBJ2-3; 10 bases match TRBD2. The CDR3 totals 14 residues. Trimming at V came to 4 bases and at J to 4 bases, leaving 3 bases not matched to a gene. Germline V gene sequence: CDR1 SGDLS, CDR2 YYNGEE. The CDR3 sequence is CASSTGLAADTQYF. The DNA of the CDR3 is TGTGCCAGCAGCACCGGACTAGCGGCAGATACGCAGTATTTT.

The CDR3 DNA sequence: TGTGCCAGCAGTGTGACAGGTAGTAGGTCACCCCTCCACTTT. Translation: CASSVTGSRSPLHF. The rearrangement links TRBV2 to TRBJ1-6; D might be TRBD1 (6 bases). Looked up from germline, CDR1 is SNHLY and CDR2 is FYNNEI. V shed 4 bases and J shed 10 bases, with 14 bases lying between them. The CDR3 is 14 amino acids.

This sequence joins TRBV12-3 or TRBV12-4 and TRBJ2-7, with D possibly matching TRBD2 (5 bases). V shed 3 bases and J shed 5 bases, with 8 bases lying between them. This CDR3 has 12 residues. DNA of the CDR3: TGTGCCAGCAGTTTTTCCGGGGACGAGCAGTACTTC. This gives the protein CASSFSGDEQYF.

The chain employs TRBV6-5 and TRBJ2-2; D is possibly TRBD2 (6 bases). Germline V gene lookup returns CDR1 MNHEY and CDR2 SVGAGI. V lost 2 bases and J 0 bases, leaving 7 bases between the germline ends. The CDR3 loop spans 15 amino acids. The CDR3 nucleotides read TGTGCCAGCAGTTACGAGCGGGCGAACACCGGGGAGCTGTTTTTT. This translates into CASSYERANTGELFF.

CDR3 sequence reads: CASSLDRGHEQFF. The CDR3 DNA follows: TGTGCCAGCAGCTTGGACAGGGGACATGAGCAGTTCTTC. The genes are TRBV5-4 and TRBJ2-1; 7 nucleotides align to TRBD1. Germline V gene data show CDR1 as SGHNT and CDR2 as YYREEE (reference sequence). This CDR3 contains 13 residues. Trimming cost V 0 bases and J 8 bases; bases outside gene matches: 2.

The rearrangement links TRBV29-1 to TRBJ2-1; possible D gene TRBD2, 6 bases. With 1 base removed from V and 1 base from J, the gap between germline ends came to 11 bases. The CDR3 extends over 15 amino acids. Germline values: CDR1 SQVTM, CDR2 ANQGSEA. CDR3 sequence (DNA): TGCAGCGTTGAAGTACCGGGAGTTTCCTACAATGAGCAGTTCTTC. Encoded protein: CSVEVPGVSYNEQFF.

This chain joins TRBV5-4 and TRBJ2-7, with TRBD1 identical over 7 bases. The germline V gene has CDR1 SGHNT and CDR2 YYREEE (reference sequence). J gave up 1 base and V 4 bases, and 8 bases lay outside the gene matches. This CDR3 has 15 residues. The CDR3: CASSRETGMSYEQYF. The CDR3 DNA sequence: TGTGCCAGCAGCCGAGAGACAGGGATGTCCTACGAGCAGTACTTC. Supplemented by reference TRBV5-4 and TRBJ2-7, the full variable domain reads ETGVTQSPTHLIKTRGQQVTLRCSSQSGHNTVSWYQQALGQGPQFIFQYYREEENGRGNFPPRFSGLQFPNYSSELNVNALELDDSALYLCASSRETGMSYEQYFGPGTRLTVT.

The chain combines TRBV15 with TRBJ1-2; 9 nucleotides line up with TRBD1. Germline V gives CDR1 LNHNV, CDR2 YYDKDF (reference sequence). The CDR3 consists of 15 residues. The V and J ends lost 3 bases and 6 bases, in that order; junction bases with no gene match: 8. The CDR3 sequence: CATSRYRTGEDGYTF. The CDR3 DNA is TGTGCCACCAGCAGGTACCGGACAGGGGAGGATGGCTACACCTTC.

J is TRBJ2-5 and V is TRBV27; 10 nucleotides match TRBD2. This CDR3 comprises 16 residues. CDR1 is MNHEY and CDR2 is SMNVEV in the germline V gene (reference sequence). With 8 bases clipped from V and 5 bases from J, the junction kept 14 bases outside the gene matches. CDR3 amino acids: CASRHPSGSLWETQYF. CDR3 nucleotide sequence: TGTGCCAGCCGACATCCTAGCGGGAGTTTATGGGAGACCCAGTACTTC.

The genes are TRBV7-3 and TRBJ2-5; D might be TRBD2 (5 bases). The CDR3 length is 13 residues. The V gene's germline CDR1 is SGHTA and CDR2 FQGTGA. Trimming left V 1 base short and J 3 bases short, with 6 bases between. The CDR3 bases are TGTGCCAGCAGCTTAATGAGGGAAGAGACCCAGTACTTC. Translated: CASSLMREETQYF.

This clone was detected once. This chain joins TRBV6-5 and TRBJ2-1; D may be TRBD2 (5 bases). The CDR3 has 14 residues. In germline, CDR1 is MNHEY, CDR2 SVGAGI. The V gene lost 0 bases and the J gene lost 9 bases, with 12 bases spanning the gap. The CDR3 protein is CASSYSLRESEQFF. CDR3 coding DNA: TGTGCCAGCAGTTACTCGTTACGGGAAAGTGAGCAGTTCTTC.

The chain has TRBV5-1 and TRBJ1-1, with a weak D call TRBD1 (6 bases). The CDR3 has 15 amino acids. CDR1 and CDR2 (germline): SGHRS, YFSETQ. Trimming left V 2 bases short and J 4 bases short, with 15 bases between. CDR3 amino acids: CASSFIQGGGTEAFF. The CDR3 bases are TGCGCCAGCAGCTTTATACAGGGAGGGGGCACTGAAGCTTTCTTT.

The rearrangement uses TRBV6-5 and TRBJ2-1; weak D call: TRBD1 (6 bases). Between the trimmed V and J ends, which lost 7 bases and 3 bases, there was a span of 13 bases. This CDR3 comprises 14 residues. Germline lookup yields CDR1 MNHEY and CDR2 SVGAGI. The CDR3 loop is CASILRGFYNEQFF. CDR3 nucleotides: TGTGCCAGCATTCTTAGGGGGTTCTACAATGAGCAGTTCTTC.

Concerning this clone itself: This clone may be a read error of a much larger clone one base away. The same CDR3 can be traced to other DNA sequences in this sample. The chain uses TRBV7-9 and TRBJ1-1, with 7 positions matching TRBD1. The CDR3 contains 14 residues. The V gene end was trimmed by 5 bases and the J gene end by 8 bases; junction bases not matched to a gene: 11. Germline assignment: CDR1 SEHNR and CDR2 FQNEAQ (reference sequence). CDR3 sequence (DNA): TGTGCCAGCAGCGGGCGACAGGGAGCGACCGAAGCTTTCTTT. Residues: CASSGRQGATEAFF.

This clone has only one observation. The chain carries TRBV5-1 and TRBJ1-6, with D perhaps TRBD1 (6 bases). Trimming left V 6 bases short and J 5 bases short, with 15 bases between. CDR3 length equals 15 residues. CDR1 and CDR2 from the germline V gene are SGHRS and YFSETQ. CDR3 in DNA: TGCGCCAGCAAGCGCACAGGGAACAATAATTCACCCCTCCACTTT. It yields the protein CASKRTGNNNSPLHF. Together with reference TRBV5-1 and TRBJ1-6, the CDR3 gives the full variable domain: KAGVTQTPRYLIKTRGQQVTLSCSPISGHRSVSWYQQTPGQGLQFLFEYFSETQRNKGNFPGRFSGRQFSNSRSEMNVSTLELGDSALYLCASKRTGNNNSPLHFGNGTRLTVT.

The rearrangement links TRBV3-1 (or the pseudogene TRBV3-2) to TRBJ2-1; 14 nucleotides match TRBD2. The CDR3 contains 17 residues. Germline V gene lookup returns CDR1 LGHDT and CDR2 YNNKEL (reference sequence). After removal of 5 bases from V and 5 bases from J, the junction contained 8 bases not matched to a gene. The CDR3 bases are TGTGCCAGCAGCGACCGACTAGCGGGGGGGCGTGACAATGAGCAGTTCTTC. Amino acid sequence: CASSDRLAGGRDNEQFF.

The rearrangement links TRBV10-3 to TRBJ2-7; TRBD1 aligns across 11 bases. The germline CDR1 and CDR2 sequences are ENHRY and SYGVKD. The J segment lost 6 bases and the V segment lost 6 bases, leaving 7 bases of the junction unmatched. The CDR3 extends over 14 amino acids. This chain's CDR3 is CAIRPGQGGSEQYF. For the CDR3, the DNA is TGTGCCATCAGACCGGGACAGGGGGGAAGCGAGCAGTACTTC.

The chain is built from TRBV18 and TRBJ2-5; 7 bases line up with TRBD2. V lost 5 bases to trimming and J lost 5 bases; unmatched junction nucleotides: 20. Germline V CDR1 and CDR2: KGHSH, LQKENI. This CDR3 has 18 amino acids. CDR3 DNA: TGTGCCAGCTCATCCTACACCGGGGCTAGCGGTGAGGGGGAGACCCAGTACTTC. Translating gives CASSSYTGASGEGETQYF.

V is TRBV19 and J is TRBJ1-5, with 8 bases matching TRBD1. Germline CDR1 and CDR2: LNHDA and SQIVND (reference sequence). V trimming: 4 bases; J trimming: 4 bases; junction bases outside the gene matches: 6. This CDR3 is built from 15 residues. The CDR3 spells CASSTGDRRNQPQHF. The CDR3 DNA follows: TGTGCCAGTAGTACCGGGGACAGGAGAAATCAGCCCCAGCATTTT.

The chain employs TRBV5-1 and TRBJ2-3; 11 bases are a match to TRBD1. Germline V gives CDR1 SGHRS, CDR2 YFSETQ. The ends lost 4 bases at V and 4 bases at J; junction bases unmatched: 5. The CDR3 extends over 15 amino acids. This chain's CDR3 is CASSRTGGYADTQYF. The CDR3 coding sequence is TGCGCCAGCAGCCGGACAGGGGGCTACGCAGATACGCAGTATTTT.

V usage is TRBV5-1 and J usage is TRBJ2-2; 9 positions match TRBD2. V shed 7 bases, J shed 0 bases, and the junction held 1 base outside the gene matches. Germline CDR1 is SGHRS and CDR2 is YFSETQ. This CDR3 has 14 amino acids. The CDR3 sequence is CASLAGTNTGELFF. The CDR3 DNA is TGCGCCAGCCTAGCGGGAACGAACACCGGGGAGCTGTTTTTT.